The entry that follows covers one T cell receptor (beta chain) sequence. There is no known antigen for this receptor. No base-level quality is on record; no much larger clone is a single base apart. The data originate from a study of Ad26.COV2.S vaccination and SARS-CoV-2 variants (dated by TCRdb to 2020 to 2023). Study-level background: Vaccine-arm donors came from COV1001, a multicentre, randomized, double-blind, placebo-controlled phase I-IIa trial of Ad26.COV2.S in healthy adults. Ad26.COV2.S was administered intramuscularly at 5 x 10^10 or 1 x 10^11 viral particles, either as a single shot or as two shots given 56 days apart. TCRbeta repertoire sequencing was used to assess the specificity and breadth of SARS-CoV-2-reactive T cell receptors after Ad26.COV2.S vaccination. The TCR-sequenced set comprised approximately 32 samples: some 19 Ad26.COV2.S vaccine recipients, 5 placebo recipients and 8 SARS-CoV-2 convalescent individuals. Participants in the trial were split at random into five groups of five each, receiving low-dose or high-dose Ad26.COV2.S once or twice, or else placebo on both occasions. Investigators remained blinded to trial group allocation during experiments and outcome assessment. What the work shows at the level of the full study, not this receptor alone: The study lacked the statistical power to compare responses across vaccine doses or regimens. After vaccination, spike-specific CD8+ and CD4+ T cell responses were reported to show substantial breadth. Vaccine and placebo recipients had comparable non-spike TCR breadth, which fits with the vaccine containing only spike. According to the authors, total T cell responses may have been underestimated by the TCR breadth and depth analyses. Higher spike-specific TCR breadth was observed in Ad26.COV2.S recipients than in placebo recipients (P = 0.0014).

The treatment or condition label here, explained by the study, means: some 19 received Ad26.COV2.S at low or high dose, single or two shots; several received placebo; per-sample allocation not given. Repertoires of vaccine and placebo recipients were sequenced from samples taken on day 63 after the first injection. In Cohort 1b, around 25 adults aged 18-55 years were enrolled at a single site in Boston, USA, between 29 July and 7 August 2020. Ad26.COV2.S was a replication-incompetent adenovirus type 26 vector that expressed a prefusion-stabilized SARS-CoV-2 spike protein derived from the original Wuhan strain. The immunoSEQ Assay was the method used to sequence TCRbeta CDR3 regions. After extraction, genomic DNA underwent amplification by bias-controlled multiplex PCR, followed by high-throughput sequencing. The authors' pipeline ran thus. To quantify the absolute abundance of each unique TCRbeta CDR3 region, sequences were collapsed and filtered. T cell fraction was estimated by normalization of TCRbeta template counts to usable DNA, with usable DNA being measured through amplification of reference genes present in all nucleated cells. Repertoire TCRs were annotated as SARS-CoV-2-specific when V gene, CDR3 amino acid sequence and J gene were exactly matched to a known reactive TCR set. The reference SARS-CoV-2 TCR set was obtained from MIRA and was filtered for enrichment in COVID-19-positive ImmuneCODE repertoires, whereby public or cross-reactive TCRs were removed. Using the MIRA antigens, annotated TCRs were further analysed by specific ORF or by position within an ORF. Depth was the summed frequency of annotated unique rearrangements, while breadth was defined as annotated unique rearrangements over total unique productive rearrangements. Two-sided Wilcoxon rank-sum tests were applied when comparing TCR breadth between groups. Entries here come from immuneACCESS through TCRdb and include only in-frame sequences with V and J called. Some clones fail to appear in such tables; in the studies checked, an unresolved V gene covers under half of the shortfall, and the cause of the remainder is unknown. Clonal size and the V and J genes are those of that table, whereas D and trimming came from the DNA. This sample gives hundreds of thousands of clones in total; 88% of them show up just once. Approximately 5.9% of the sample is in the top ten clones.

Taken from cysteine to phenylalanine, the CDR3 has 13 residues. The retained sequence is limited to the CDR3, 39 bases, with the frame set at the first base. V is clipped by 3 bases and J by 4 bases, and the sequence between their germline boundaries is 8 bases long. CDR1 and CDR2 (MRHNA, SNTAGT) derive from the germline V gene. This specimen consisted of peripheral blood, obtained in a trial of Ad26.COV2.S vaccine versus placebo. The sequence joins TRBV6-4 to TRBJ2-3; a weak D assignment points to TRBD2 (5 bases agree). This sequence originates from a person between 18 and 60 years old who received the Ad26.COV2.S COVID-19 vaccine or a placebo. The DNA is as follows: TGTGCCAGCAGTGAGGGAGCGGCAGATACGCAGTATTTT. The encoded protein is CASSEGAADTQYF.